This TCR beta chain is from a study of T cell responses to AZD1222 COVID-19 vaccine. The CDR3 has 14 residues. V was pared by 7 bases and J by 5 bases, with 5 bases of the junction left unmatched. Germline V gene data show CDR1 as MNHEY and CDR2 as SVGAGI. Notes on this clone: The antigen remains undetermined.

The repertoire was sequenced with immunoSEQ multiplex PCR; TCRdb's copy has only in-frame clones and lacks some. The table includes roughly 130,000 clones, 91% detected once. Findings and limits, study-wide: Two AZD1222 administrations were followed by greater Spike-specific TCR breadth and depth. In a largely white British group with more females than males, clonal diversity was possibly underestimated.

The sequence came from an adult who received the MenACWY meningococcal vaccine as a control. The chain uses TRBV6-5 and TRBJ2-2; 9 nucleotides line up with TRBD2. The sequencing here drew on peripheral blood, taken 28 days after the second dose of the MenACWY control vaccine. The CDR3 coding sequence is TGTGCCAGCATGTTCACTAGCGGGACCGGGGAGCTGTTTTTT. Translating it yields CASMFTSGTGELFF.